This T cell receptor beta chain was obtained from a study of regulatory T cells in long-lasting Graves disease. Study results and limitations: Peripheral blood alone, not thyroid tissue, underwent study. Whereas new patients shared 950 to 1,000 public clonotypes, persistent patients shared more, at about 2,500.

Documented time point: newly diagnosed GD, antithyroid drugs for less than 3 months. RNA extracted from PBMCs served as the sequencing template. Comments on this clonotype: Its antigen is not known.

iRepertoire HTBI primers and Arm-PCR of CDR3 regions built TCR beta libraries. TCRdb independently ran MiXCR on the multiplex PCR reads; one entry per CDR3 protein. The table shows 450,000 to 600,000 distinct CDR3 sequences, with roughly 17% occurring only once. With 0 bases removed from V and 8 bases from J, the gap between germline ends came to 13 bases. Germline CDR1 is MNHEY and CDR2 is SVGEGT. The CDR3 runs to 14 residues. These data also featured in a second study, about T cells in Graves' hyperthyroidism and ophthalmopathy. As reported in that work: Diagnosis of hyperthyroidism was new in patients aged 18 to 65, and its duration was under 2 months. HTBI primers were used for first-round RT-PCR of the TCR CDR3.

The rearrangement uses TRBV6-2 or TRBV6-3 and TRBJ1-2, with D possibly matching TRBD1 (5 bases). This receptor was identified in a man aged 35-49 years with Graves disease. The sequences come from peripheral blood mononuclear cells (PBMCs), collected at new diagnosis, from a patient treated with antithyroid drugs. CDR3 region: CASSYSQGSSGYTF. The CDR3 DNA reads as TGTGCCAGCAGTTACTCTCAGGGTTCGTCGGGCTACACCTTC.